This entry lists 12 T cell receptor beta chains sequenced from one sample in a study of cytomegalovirus exposure and HLA in healthy donors. The study ran its PCR with 60 Vbeta and 13 Jbeta primers. TCRdb keeps only in-frame clones here, not all; method: immunoSEQ multiplex PCR. The sample has 200,000 to 250,000 clones, around 85% seen once. Sequencing was carried out using PBMCs. The receptor set was obtained from a human donor in good health.

The chain uses TRBV11-3 and TRBJ2-1, with 10 positions matching TRBD2. Germline lookup yields CDR1 SGHNT and CDR2 YENEEA. Germline trimming cut 1 base from V and 7 bases from J; bases unmatched to any gene: 10. The CDR3 consists of 17 residues. This chain's CDR3 is CASSLVLLAGVSNEQFF. The CDR3 bases are TGTGCCAGCAGCTTAGTCCTCCTAGCGGGAGTTTCTAATGAGCAGTTCTTC.

The rearrangement joins TRBV7-8 to TRBJ1-2; possibly TRBD1 for D (6 bases). The CDR3 extends over 15 amino acids. The germline gives CDR1 SGHVS, CDR2 FQNEAQ. V shed 1 base and J shed 7 bases, with 16 bases lying between them. CDR3 in DNA: TGTGCCAGCAGCTTAGGTGGGGGCGCACGGCTTGGCTACACCTTC. Translating gives CASSLGGGARLGYTF. The full variable domain, with the rest looked up from reference TRBV7-8 and TRBJ1-2, is GAGVSQSPRYKVAKRGQDVALRCDPISGHVSLFWYQQALGQGPEFLTYFQNEAQLDKSGLPSDRFFAERPEGSVSTLKIQRTQQEDSAVYLCASSLGGGARLGYTFGSGTRLTVV.

CDR3 loop: CASSHDRTYGYTF. CDR3 in DNA: TGTGCCAGCAGCCATGACAGGACCTATGGCTACACCTTC. V and J are TRBV27 and TRBJ1-2; tentative D call: TRBD1 (6 bases). Trimming removed 6 bases from V and 4 bases from J, with 12 bases in between. The CDR3 totals 13 residues. Per germline, CDR1 MNHEY and CDR2 SMNVEV (reference sequence).

This clone was counted between two and nine times. This sequence joins TRBV6-1 and TRBJ2-7; TRBD2 is a possible D gene (5 bases). The CDR3 covers 14 residues. CDR1 is MNHNS, CDR2 SASEGT, per germline. V was pared by 2 bases and J by 3 bases, with 11 bases between. The CDR3 here is CASSETHDYYEQYF. In DNA form, the CDR3 reads TGTGCCAGCAGTGAAACGCACGACTACTACGAGCAGTACTTC.

This clone was seen just once. CDR3: CASGARAYEQYF. The CDR3 DNA sequence: TGTGCCAGCGGAGCCAGAGCCTACGAGCAGTACTTC. The rearrangement links TRBV6-1 to TRBJ2-7; no firm D call. Germline V gene sequence: CDR1 MNHNS, CDR2 SASEGT. The CDR3 has 12 amino acids. Trimming left V 8 bases short and J 2 bases short, with 10 bases between.

This clone came up once. The chain is built from TRBV18 and TRBJ2-7, with 8 positions matching TRBD2. The CDR3 contains 14 residues. Germline V gives CDR1 KGHSH, CDR2 LQKENI. V trimming: 4 bases; J trimming: 12 bases; junction bases outside the gene matches: 14. CDR3 nucleotide sequence: TGTGCCAGCTCACTAGCGGGCCGGGAGGGTAGTCGGTACTTC. Its translation is CASSLAGREGSRYF.

The J gene is TRBJ2-1, the V gene TRBV7-8, with 11 nucleotides matching TRBD2. Per the germline V gene, CDR1 is SGHVS and CDR2 is FQNEAQ. V trimming: 3 bases; J trimming: 6 bases; junction bases outside the gene matches: 4. The CDR3 spans 15 residues. The DNA of the CDR3 is TGTGCCAGCAGCTTCCGACTAGCGGGGCGCAATGAGCAGTTCTTC. Protein sequence: CASSFRLAGRNEQFF. Drawing the rest from reference TRBV7-8 and TRBJ2-1, the complete variable domain is GAGVSQSPRYKVAKRGQDVALRCDPISGHVSLFWYQQALGQGPEFLTYFQNEAQLDKSGLPSDRFFAERPEGSVSTLKIQRTQQEDSAVYLCASSFRLAGRNEQFFGPGTRLTVL.

The V gene is TRBV5-1, the J gene TRBJ1-2, with 7 bases fitting TRBD1. The CDR3 is 14 residues long. The trim removed 5 bases at V and 2 bases at J, leaving 6 bases unmatched. Germline CDR1 SGHRS, CDR2 YFSETQ. CDR3: CASSGTDPNYGYTF. DNA of the CDR3: TGCGCCAGCAGTGGGACAGACCCGAACTATGGCTACACCTTC.

This clone has a single count. V gene TRBV11-2 combines with J gene TRBJ2-7; 9 bases fit TRBD1. The germline gives CDR1 SGHAT, CDR2 FQNNGV. J lost 4 bases, V lost 5 bases, and 6 bases had no gene match. This CDR3 comprises 14 residues. This CDR3 is CASSLGTGTYEQYF. CDR3 DNA sequence: TGTGCCAGCAGCCTTGGGACAGGGACTTACGAGCAGTACTTC.

This clone was observed once. The V gene is TRBV10-3, the J gene TRBJ2-3; the match to TRBD1 covers 8 bases. V was pared by 6 bases and J by 3 bases, with 8 bases of the junction left unmatched. Germline loops: CDR1 ENHRY, CDR2 SYGVKD. This CDR3 contains 15 residues. The CDR3 protein is CAISRTGSLTDTQYF. The CDR3 DNA reads TGTGCCATCAGCCGGACAGGGAGTCTAACAGATACGCAGTATTTT.

This sequence joins TRBV27 and TRBJ2-3, with D possibly matching TRBD2 (6 bases). Trimming cost V 1 base and J 9 bases, with 11 bases left between them. Germline CDR1 and CDR2: MNHEY and SMNVEV (reference sequence). The CDR3 covers 13 residues. In DNA form, the CDR3 reads TGTGCCAGCAGTTTATGGGTGGGGAGGACGCAGTATTTT. Translated: CASSLWVGRTQYF.

This chain joins TRBV6-5 and TRBJ1-4; TRBD1 agrees at 9 bases. With V trimmed by 6 bases and J by 3 bases, 2 bases remained unmatched. The CDR3 runs to 14 residues. The germline gives CDR1 MNHEY, CDR2 SVGAGI. The CDR3 loop is CASSRTGANEKLFF. CDR3 sequence (DNA): TGTGCCAGCAGCCGGACAGGGGCTAATGAAAAACTGTTTTTT.